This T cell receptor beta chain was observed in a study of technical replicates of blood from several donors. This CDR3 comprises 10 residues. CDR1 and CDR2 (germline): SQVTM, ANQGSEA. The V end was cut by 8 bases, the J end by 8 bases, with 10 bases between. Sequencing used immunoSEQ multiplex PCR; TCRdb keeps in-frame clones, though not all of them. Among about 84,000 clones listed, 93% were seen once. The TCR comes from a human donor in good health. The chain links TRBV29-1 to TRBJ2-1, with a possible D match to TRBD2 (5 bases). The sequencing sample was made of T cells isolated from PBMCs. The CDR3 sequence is CSSGGHEQFF. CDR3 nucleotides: TGCAGCAGCGGCGGGCATGAGCAGTTCTTC.